This T cell receptor beta chain was sequenced for a study of monozygotic twins with inflammatory bowel disease. This CDR3 is 14 amino acids long. Germline V gives CDR1 MNHEY, CDR2 SMNVEV (reference sequence). From the 5' RACE reads, TCRdb lists one entry per CDR3 protein and no DNA. This sample contains around 210,000 distinct CDR3 sequences. This receptor was identified in a human donor with ulcerative colitis or Crohn's disease, or a healthy co-twin of an affected twin (not recorded which). V gene TRBV27 combines with J gene TRBJ1-1; the D call of TRBD1 rests on TCRdb alone, since no DNA is present to check it. What was sequenced was blood. The CDR3 region is CATRGDPMNTEAFF.